The rows below give T cell receptor beta chains drawn from one sample of a study of blood T cell repertoires in COVID-19. Using immunoSEQ multiplex PCR, the repertoire was profiled, and TCRdb retains in-frame clones only, with some absent. This table holds about 70,000 clones, roughly 86% found once. The sample comprised peripheral blood. These receptors were obtained from a man between 65 and 85 years old with active COVID-19. The CDR3 runs from the conserved cysteine through the conserved F or W. The D gene is left open where the match is weak. The size entry is marked missing in some rows and otherwise reads once, few, many or a size class.

>NA|TRBJ2-7|TRBV6-2/TRBV6-3|TRBD2
TGTGCCAGCAGTTACGGACCGGGACTACCCGAGCAGTACTTC
CASSYGPGLPEQYF
>few|TRBJ2-6|TRBV7-3|NA
TGTGCCAGCAGCCCTAGTGGGGGGGCCAACGTCCTGACTTTC
CASSPSGGANVLTF
>NA|TRBJ2-7|TRBV6-2/TRBV6-3|NA
TGTGCCAGCAGTTACACCCAGCGGGCGGGGCAGTACTTC
CASSYTQRAGQYF
>few|TRBJ2-7|TRBV6-2/TRBV6-3|NA
TGTGCCAGCAGCCTTAGGCGGGGTTCCTACGAGCAGTACTTC
CASSLRRGSYEQYF
>once|TRBJ1-2|TRBV9|NA
TGTGCCAGCTCACGGGGGGCTAACTATGGCTACACCTTC
CASSRGANYGYTF
>few|TRBJ2-7|TRBV7-9|TRBD1
TGTGCCAGCAGTCCCCGGGCCGGGACAGGATCCTACGAGCAGTACTTC
CASSPRAGTGSYEQYF
>NA|TRBJ1-2|TRBV28|NA
TGTGCCAGCAGTTTACTCAGACAAAACTATGGCTACACCTTC
CASSLLRQNYGYTF
>NA|TRBJ1-2|TRBV29-1|NA
TGCAGCGTTGTGGGGGAGGGGGTCTATGGCTACACCTTC
CSVVGEGVYGYTF
>NA|TRBJ2-6|TRBV20-1|TRBD1
TGCAGTGCTAGTCGGGGACAGGGGGCTTCTGGGGCCAACGTCCTGACTTTC
CSASRGQGASGANVLTF
>NA|TRBJ1-4|TRBV5-1|TRBD1
TGCGCCAGCAGCTCGGGGTGGAGGGGGCGTGAAAAACTGTTTTTT
CASSSGWRGREKLFF
>once|TRBJ2-3|TRBV9|NA
TGTGCCAGCAGCCTGGACTCCGTTACGCAGTATTTT
CASSLDSVTQYF
>NA|TRBJ1-1|TRBV28|NA
TGTGCCAGCAGAAAAACGTCGGGGGGAGGCACTGAAGCTTTCTTT
CASRKTSGGGTEAFF
>NA|TRBJ2-4|TRBV6-2/TRBV6-3|NA
TGTGCCAGCAGACCTCGACAGGACCTAGCCAAAAACATTCAGTACTTC
CASRPRQDLAKNIQYF
>NA|TRBJ2-2|TRBV6-4|NA
TGTGCCAGCAGTGACAGGGGGCTAGCGGGTTGTGGGGAGCTGTTTTTT
CASSDRGLAGCGELFF
>NA|TRBJ1-2|TRBV5-6|TRBD1
TGTGCCAGCAGCTTGGGGGACAGGGGCCCCGGGGACTATGGCTACACCTTC
CASSLGDRGPGDYGYTF
>NA|TRBJ2-7|TRBV6-6|TRBD2
TGTGCCAGCAGTCGGGCGGGGGGCGCCTACGAGCAGTACTTC
CASSRAGGAYEQYF
>NA|TRBJ2-7|TRBV7-8|TRBD1
TGTGCCAGCAGCACCGGACAGGGGGTGGGGGAGCAGTACTTC
CASSTGQGVGEQYF
>NA|TRBJ2-7|TRBV7-2|TRBD2
TGTGCCAGCAGCTTAGTATCCCCGACTAGCGATTACGAGCAGTACTTC
CASSLVSPTSDYEQYF
>NA|TRBJ2-4|TRBV19|NA
TGTGCCAGTAGTCCACGCCCGGGGGGCGAGGTACTAGCCAAAAACATTCAGTACTTC
CASSPRPGGEVLAKNIQYF
>NA|TRBJ2-2|TRBV6-5|NA
TGTGCCAGCAGTTCCGGACAGAACACCGGGGAGCTGTTTTTT
CASSSGQNTGELFF
>once|TRBJ2-1|TRBV24-1|TRBD2
TGTGCCACCAGGGGGACTAGCGGGAGGGCACCCTCCTACAATGAGCAGTTCTTC
CATRGTSGRAPSYNEQFF
>NA|TRBJ2-7|TRBV3-1/TRBV3-2|NA
TGTGCCAGCACTCCTAGGGGGAGGGGGGGCGAGCAGTACTTC
CASTPRGRGGEQYF
>NA|TRBJ2-1|TRBV11-3|NA
TGTGCCAGCAGCTTAGATCGCGGCGACCGCCGCTCCTACAATGAGCAGTTCTTC
CASSLDRGDRRSYNEQFF
>NA|TRBJ2-2|TRBV7-3|TRBD2
TGTGCCAGCAGCTTAAGGGCTAGCGGCTACAACACCGGGGAGCTGTTTTTT
CASSLRASGYNTGELFF
>NA|TRBJ2-1|TRBV4-2|NA
TGTGCCAGCAGCCCTGGGACAGCGGGAGCCCAGAATGAGCAGTTCTTC
CASSPGTAGAQNEQFF
>few|TRBJ2-7|TRBV30|TRBD1
TGTGCCTCAGGGACAGGGGGAAGGGAGCAGTACTTC
CASGTGGREQYF
>NA|TRBJ2-2|TRBV3-1/TRBV3-2|NA
TGTGCCAGCAGCCTGCTGGGGGGCACCGGGGAGCTGTTTTTT
CASSLLGGTGELFF
>NA|TRBJ2-7|TRBV29-1|TRBD1
TGCAGCGCCGGCAGGACTGGGGGACAGGGGGCGCTTGAGCAGTACTTC
CSAGRTGGQGALEQYF
>NA|TRBJ2-1|TRBV18|TRBD1
TGTGCCAGCTCCCCCGGACAGGGTTGGGGGAATGAGCAGTTCTTC
CASSPGQGWGNEQFF
>NA|TRBJ2-5|TRBV13|TRBD2
TGTGCCAGCAGCTTAGGGCCCTCTCCAGCGGGAGGGGAAGAGACCCAGTACTTC
CASSLGPSPAGGEETQYF
>NA|TRBJ2-7|TRBV5-6|TRBD2
TGTGCCAGCAGCGACCCGGGACTAGCGGGACGGGGGCGGGAGCAGTACTTC
CASSDPGLAGRGREQYF
>NA|TRBJ2-7|TRBV7-2|NA
TGTGCCAGCAGCAAAGGCGGGGGCAACTCCTACGAGCAGTACTTC
CASSKGGGNSYEQYF
>NA|TRBJ2-3|TRBV11-2|TRBD1
TGTGCCAGCAGCCCCCAGGGGGCTGGGGATACGCAGTATTTT
CASSPQGAGDTQYF
>NA|TRBJ1-6|TRBV30|NA
TGTGCCTGGAGTCCCAGGGATTCACCCCTCCACTTT
CAWSPRDSPLHF
>NA|TRBJ2-2|TRBV5-8|NA
TGTGCCAGCAGCTCCTTAGCGACGGGCACCGGGGAGCTGTTTTTT
CASSSLATGTGELFF
>NA|TRBJ2-2|TRBV7-2|NA
TGTGCCAGCAGCCGCGCCCCGCCTAACACCGGGGAGCTGTTTTTT
CASSRAPPNTGELFF
>NA|TRBJ1-1|TRBV21-1|NA
TGTGCCAGCAGCAAAGTTGGGCAGGGTCCTGAAGCTTTCTTT
CASSKVGQGPEAFF
>NA|TRBJ2-5|TRBV25-1|TRBD1
TGTGCCAGTCGGGGACAGGGGTACAGGACCCAGTACTTC
CASRGQGYRTQYF
>NA|TRBJ2-3|TRBV7-2|NA
TGTGCCAGCAGCTTACGTTGGGGCGGGGCCCGCGGGGATACGCAGTATTTT
CASSLRWGGARGDTQYF
>NA|TRBJ2-7|TRBV5-1|TRBD2
TGCGCCAGCAGCCTGTTAGGGACTAGCCCCGGGTACGAGCAGTACTTC
CASSLLGTSPGYEQYF
>few|TRBJ1-6|TRBV7-6|TRBD1
TGTGCCAGCAGCTTAGGGCGACAGGGGAGGACACCCCTCCACTTT
CASSLGRQGRTPLHF
>few|TRBJ2-7|TRBV5-6|TRBD2
TGTGCCAGCAGCCCCCCCAGCGGGAGGTTGTACGAGCAGTACTTC
CASSPPSGRLYEQYF
>NA|TRBJ2-2|TRBV7-3|NA
TGTGCCAGCAGCGCCGGGCCCCAGGGATGGGCCGGGGAGCTGTTTTTT
CASSAGPQGWAGELFF
>NA|TRBJ2-7|TRBV4-1|TRBD1
TGCGCCAGCAGCCAGACGGCGACAGGGGAAGGCGAGCAGTACTTC
CASSQTATGEGEQYF
>NA|TRBJ2-4|TRBV3-1/TRBV3-2|NA
TGTGCCAGCCGCGGGGTGGGCAAAAACATTCAGTACTTC
CASRGVGKNIQYF
>NA|TRBJ1-5|TRBV19|TRBD1
TGTGCCAGTAGTATACTCCAGGGGGGTCAGCCCCAGCATTTT
CASSILQGGQPQHF